These T cell receptor beta chains were read from a single sample in a study of beta chain features in type 1 diabetes. Method: immunoSEQ multiplex PCR; TCRdb's copy keeps in-frame clones and lacks some. The sample has about 240,000 clones, around 14% seen once; the top ten hold around 0.019%. Sequenced: naive CD4+ T cells from blood. These receptors were obtained from a man aged 25 to 40 with type 1 diabetes. The CDR3 runs from the conserved cysteine through the conserved F or W. A D gene is named only where the DNA matches it firmly. Clone size is stated in some rows and not others, as once, few, many or a class when expanded.

j_gene | abundance | v_gene | d_gene | CDR3aa | CDR3nt
TRBJ2-1 | - | TRBV9 | - | CASSPRTLTYSYNEQFF | TGTGCCAGCAGCCCCCGGACTCTAACATACTCCTACAATGAGCAGTTCTTC
TRBJ2-7 | few | TRBV5-4 | TRBD1 | CASSANRQGATEQYF | TGTGCCAGCAGCGCAAACCGACAGGGGGCGACTGAGCAGTACTTC
TRBJ2-7 | - | TRBV7-2 | - | CASSLGGVATSSYEQYF | TGTGCCAGCAGCTTGGGGGGAGTAGCGACGAGCTCCTACGAGCAGTACTTC
TRBJ1-1 | few | TRBV5-6 | - | CASSLAWGDIGTEAFF | TGTGCCAGCAGCTTGGCCTGGGGGGATATCGGCACTGAAGCTTTCTTT
TRBJ1-3 | few | TRBV5-1 | - | CASGRGPAGGNTIYF | TGCGCCAGCGGCCGTGGCCCAGCAGGTGGAAACACCATATATTTT
TRBJ2-2 | - | TRBV29-1 | - | CSARAAARDTGELFF | TGCAGCGCCCGAGCAGCGGCCCGTGATACCGGGGAGCTGTTTTTT
TRBJ2-7 | - | TRBV6-5 | - | CASSYSYERGTYEQYF | TGTGCCAGCAGTTACTCGTACGAGCGTGGTACCTACGAGCAGTACTTC
TRBJ2-1 | - | TRBV5-4 | TRBD2 | CASSLGGGTSSYNEQFF | TGTGCCAGCAGCTTGGGAGGGGGGACTAGCTCCTACAATGAGCAGTTCTTC
TRBJ2-1 | few | TRBV7-9 | TRBD2 | CASSQRTSLSEQFF | TGTGCCAGCAGCCAACGGACTAGCTTAAGTGAGCAGTTCTTC
TRBJ2-7 | few | TRBV5-4 | TRBD2 | CASSFGTMMVEQYF | TGTGCCAGCAGCTTTGGGACTATGATGGTCGAGCAGTACTTC
TRBJ1-1 | - | TRBV7-9 | - | CASSFRPNTEAFF | TGTGCCAGCAGCTTCAGGCCGAACACTGAAGCTTTCTTT
TRBJ1-5 | few | TRBV19 | - | CASRSPGGNQPQHF | TGTGCCAGTAGGAGCCCCGGGGGCAATCAGCCCCAGCATTTT
TRBJ2-2 | - | TRBV30 | - | CACVIGGAGELFF | TGTGCCTGTGTCATCGGAGGGGCCGGGGAGCTGTTTTTT
TRBJ1-2 | few | TRBV5-4 | TRBD1 | CASSPGQGMNYGYTF | TGTGCCAGCAGCCCCGGACAGGGTATGAACTATGGCTACACCTTC
TRBJ1-2 | few | TRBV4-2 | - | CASSQGGEGYGYTF | TGTGCCAGCAGCCAAGGAGGGGAGGGCTATGGCTACACCTTC
TRBJ2-3 | - | TRBV7-6 | TRBD2 | CASSLEVGLADRTDTQYF | TGTGCCAGCAGCTTAGAGGTCGGGCTAGCGGATAGAACAGATACGCAGTATTTT
TRBJ1-5 | few | TRBV19 | TRBD1 | CASSIQGDQPQHF | TGTGCCAGTAGTATCCAGGGGGATCAGCCCCAGCATTTT
TRBJ2-5 | - | TRBV5-6 | TRBD2 | CASSPPSGEETQYF | TGTGCCAGCAGCCCTCCTAGCGGGGAAGAGACCCAGTACTTC
TRBJ2-1 | few | TRBV5-1 | - | CASTPEDSSYNEQFF | TGCGCCAGCACCCCCGAGGATAGCTCCTACAATGAGCAGTTCTTC